This T cell receptor beta chain was sequenced for a study of T cells in Graves' hyperthyroidism and ophthalmopathy. The study's findings and limits: Blood held most thyroid clonotypes expanded above 0.001 frequency. Ophthalmopathy stood apart from stable hyperthyroidism in a 13 V-J model.

The sample holds many counts of this clonotype. Its specificity is not known. RNA transcripts served as the template for amplifying TCR beta CDR3 regions. Carried out on the TCR CDR3, a first-round RT-PCR used the HTBI primer set. TCRdb reanalysed the multiplex PCR reads using MiXCR and keeps one entry per CDR3 protein. The sample contains some 400,000 distinct CDR3 sequences, about 18% of which appear only once. V gave up 8 bases and J gave up 0 bases, with 7 bases separating them. Germline CDR1 reads SEHNR; CDR2 reads FQNEAQ (reference sequence). The CDR3 covers 12 residues. This sequence joins TRBV7-9 and TRBJ1-2; no clear D. The specimen sequenced was blood. This clonotype originated in a woman aged 18-29 years with Graves' hyperthyroidism. CDR3 amino acids: CASWEANYGYTF. The CDR3 DNA reads TGTGCCAGCTGGGAAGCTAACTATGGCTACACCTTC. The whole variable domain, remainder taken from reference TRBV7-9 and TRBJ1-2, is DTGVSQNPRHKITKRGQNVTFRCDPISEHNRLYWYRQTLGQGPEFLTYFQNEAQLEKSRLLSDRFSAERPKGSFSTLEIQRTEQGDSAMYLCASWEANYGYTFGSGTRLTVV.